This passage covers 16 T cell receptor beta chains from one sample sequenced in a study of breast tumors, draining lymph nodes, adjacent tissues. TCRdb re-analysed the multiplex PCR reads in MiXCR, keeping a single row per CDR3 protein. The sample contains approximately 190,000 distinct CDR3 sequences, around 29% of which appear only once. The lymph nodes were axillary draining lymph nodes from breast cancer patients. Sequencing was carried out using axillary lymph node tissue. All receptors come from a female donor with breast cancer. Some clones in this sample may be carry-over from other donors' samples.

V and J are TRBV7-8 and TRBJ2-3; D might be TRBD1 (7 bases). Trimming shortened V by 3 bases and J by 4 bases, and 14 bases separated the two germline ends. CDR3 size: 15 residues. Germline V gives CDR1 SGHVS, CDR2 FQNEAQ. For the CDR3, the DNA is TGTGCCAGCAGCTTCCGACAGGGAGGCGCAGATACGCAGTATTTT. This sequence encodes CASSFRQGGADTQYF.

The table lists this clonotype with many counts. The chain recombines TRBV13 with TRBJ2-3, with TRBD1 matching over 7 bases. CDR3 length: 16 amino acids. V dropped 5 bases and J dropped 0; count of bases not matched to a gene: 8. Germline V lookup: CDR1 PRHDT, CDR2 FYEKMQ (reference sequence). CDR3 DNA sequence: TGTGCCAGCAGCACTCGAGGGGGCTCCAGCACAGATACGCAGTATTTT. Protein: CASSTRGGSSTDTQYF.

The sample holds many counts of this clonotype. This chain connects TRBV7-3 to TRBJ2-3; TRBD1 agrees at 11 bases. J gave up 3 bases and V 5 bases, and 4 bases lay outside the gene matches. Germline V lookup: CDR1 SGHTA, CDR2 FQGTGA. This CDR3 region has 15 residues. CDR3 sequence: CASSPGQGGTDTQYF. In nucleotides, the CDR3 is TGTGCCAGCAGCCCGGGACAGGGGGGAACAGATACGCAGTATTTT.

There are many counts of this clonotype. V gene TRBV28 combines with J gene TRBJ2-5, with no clear D. The germline gives CDR1 MDHEN, CDR2 SYDVKM. Trimming removed 3 bases at V and 3 bases at J, with 11 bases between. This CDR3 region has 14 residues. CDR3 bases: TGTGCCAGCAGTTTTAGGCTACCTGAAGAGACCCAGTACTTC. Its protein product is CASSFRLPEETQYF.

The rearrangement links TRBV4-3 to TRBJ2-7; TRBD2 matches at 14 bases. This CDR3 has 17 amino acids. The germline gives CDR1 LGHNA, CDR2 YSLEER. J lost 7 bases, V lost 0 bases, and 8 bases had no gene match. The CDR3 bases are TGCGCCAGCAGCCAAGATGGGAGACTAGCGGGAGGGGTTGAGCAGTACTTC. This gives the protein CASSQDGRLAGGVEQYF.

This chain uses TRBV30 with TRBJ2-7, with 14 positions matching TRBD2. The CDR3 is 16 amino acids. From germline, CDR1 is GTSNPN and CDR2 SVGIG (reference sequence). The CDR3 loop is CAGRTSGRHHGYEQYF. CDR3 DNA: TGTGCTGGCCGGACTAGCGGGAGGCACCACGGGTACGAGCAGTACTTC. The full variable domain, in which reference TRBV30 and TRBJ2-7 provide the parts outside the CDR3, is SQTIHQWPATLVQPVGSPLSLECTVEGTSNPNLYWYRQAAGRGLQLLFYSVGIGQISSEVPQNLSASRPQDRQFILSSKKLLLSDSGFYLCAGRTSGRHHGYEQYFGPGTRLTVT.

This chain joins TRBV25-1 and TRBJ1-6; 10 bases are shared with TRBD1. Germline CDR1 MGHDK, CDR2 SYGVNS. The CDR3 is 13 residues long. CDR3 residues: CAFPTGGNSPLHF. As DNA, the CDR3 is TGTGCTTTTCCGACAGGGGGCAATTCACCCCTCCACTTT.

This clonotype was seen more than once but under ten times. The gene calls are TRBV3-1 and TRBJ1-5; D is undetermined. CDR1 LGHDT and CDR2 YNNKEL come from the germline V gene (reference sequence). Trimming cost V 0 bases and J 9 bases, with 9 bases left between them. The length of the CDR3 is 13 residues. The DNA for the CDR3 is TGTGCCAGCAGCCAAGACAGCTCGGGGCCCCAGCATTTT. Translated, it gives CASSQDSSGPQHF.

Ten or more counts support this clonotype. The chain employs TRBV9 and TRBJ1-2; 9 bases line up with TRBD1. J lost 7 bases, V lost 0 bases, and 13 bases had no gene match. This CDR3 region has 17 residues. The germline V gene has CDR1 SGDLS and CDR2 YYNGEE. The CDR3 DNA is TGTGCCAGCAGCGTAGGGTCGGGCCCACGACAGGGGGGTGGCTACACCTTC. This translates into CASSVGSGPRQGGGYTF.

The CDR3 reads CASSPLASGGTWDDEQYF. DNA for the CDR3: TGTGCCAGCAGCCCCCTGGCGAGCGGGGGCACCTGGGACGATGAGCAGTATTTT. The chain links TRBV7-9 to TRBJ2-3; 8 nucleotides line up with TRBD2. Germline assignment: CDR1 SEHNR and CDR2 FQNEAQ (reference sequence). Trimming at V came to 5 bases and at J to 11 bases, leaving 24 bases not matched to a gene. The CDR3 runs to 18 residues.

This clonotype was counted only a few times. Just one base apart from a much larger clone, this may be a read error. This chain connects TRBV20-1 to TRBJ2-1, with 9 bases fitting TRBD2. Trimming cost V 2 bases and J 0 bases; bases outside gene matches: 8. The CDR3 totals 17 residues. In germline, CDR1 is DFQATT, CDR2 SNEGSKA (reference sequence). DNA for the CDR3: TGCAGTGCTAGATTCCTAGCGGGGTTCGCCTCCTACAATGAGCAGTTCTTC. The encoded protein is CSARFLAGFASYNEQFF.

Details on this clonotype: An end of the junction does not agree with germline; a read error may underlie this. The chain carries TRBV9 and TRBJ2-7; D is unresolved. The CDR3 extends over 12 amino acids. Per germline, CDR1 SGDLS and CDR2 YYNGEE. The DNA for the CDR3 is TGTGCCAGCAGTGAAGCACACTACGGGCAGTACTTC. Amino acids: CASSEAHYGQYF.

This clonotype has at least ten counts. The chain uses TRBV2 and TRBJ2-2; the D gene is possibly TRBD1 (6 bases). Trimming cost V 10 bases and J 5 bases, with 17 bases left between them. The germline CDR1 and CDR2 sequences are SNHLY and FYNNEI. The CDR3 contains 14 residues. The CDR3 reads CATQSEQGTGELFF. The DNA of the CDR3 is TGTGCCACCCAGTCGGAACAGGGTACCGGGGAGCTGTTTTTT.

There are many counts of this clonotype. The chain is built from TRBV6-5 and TRBJ2-7; maybe TRBD1 (6 bases). The CDR3 has 16 amino acids. Trimming shortened V by 5 bases and J by 3 bases, and 20 bases separated the two germline ends. Per the germline V gene, CDR1 is MNHEY and CDR2 is SVGAGI. As DNA, the CDR3 is TGTGCCAGCAGTGTCACCCCCAGGGGAGATTACTACGAGCAGTACTTC. This translates into CASSVTPRGDYYEQYF.

A note on this clonotype: With a much larger clone just one base away, this may be a read error. The V gene is TRBV18, the J gene TRBJ2-7; D remains unclear. The CDR3 totals 14 residues. CDR1 is KGHSH, CDR2 LQKENI, per germline. The CDR3 coding sequence is TGTGCCGGCTCACCCTTCCAGGAAGGTGCCGAGCAGTACTTC. Protein sequence: CAGSPFQEGAEQYF. Together with reference TRBV18 and TRBJ2-7, the CDR3 gives the full variable domain: NAGVMQNPRHLVRRRGQEARLRCSPMKGHSHVYWYRQLPEEGLKFMVYLQKENIIDESGMPKERFSAEFPKEGPSILRIQQVVRGDSAAYFCAGSPFQEGAEQYFGPGTRLTVT.

The genes are TRBV12-3 or TRBV12-4 and TRBJ1-2, with unresolved D. The CDR3 has 14 amino acids. V dropped 0 bases and J dropped 6 bases, with 11 bases sitting between them. CDR3 residues: CASSLAGCTHGYTF. The DNA of the CDR3 is TGTGCCAGCAGTTTAGCGGGATGCACCCATGGCTACACCTTC.